These T cell receptor beta chains were read from a single sample in a study of blood T cell repertoires in COVID-19. Clones were sequenced by immunoSEQ multiplex PCR, and TCRdb holds only the in-frame ones, with some missing. The sample records roughly 97,000 clones, over 80% being singletons. Sequenced material: peripheral blood. The source of these receptors is a man aged 45-65 years with acute or convalescent COVID-19. Both conserved end residues are part of each CDR3. The order of the fields is clone size, D gene, J gene, V gene, CDR3 DNA, CDR3 protein. D genes are given only for firm matches. Size tells how often a clone was seen (once, few, many) or the class of an expanded clone, and some rows leave it out.

NA | TRBD1 | TRBJ1-1 | TRBV3-1/TRBV3-2 | TGTGCCAGCAGCGTACAGGGGTCTAACACTGAAGCTTTCTTT | CASSVQGSNTEAFF
NA | TRBD1 | TRBJ1-1 | TRBV2 | TGTGCCAGCAAGATGACAGGGCAGACTGAAGCTTTCTTT | CASKMTGQTEAFF
few | TRBD1 | TRBJ2-1 | TRBV25-1 | TGTGCCAGCAGCCTCGGGACAGGGAGCTCCTACAATGAGCAGTTCTTC | CASSLGTGSSYNEQFF
NA | TRBD1 | TRBJ2-1 | TRBV5-1 | TGCGCCAGCAGCTTGATTCGGACAGGGTTTGGTGAGCAGTTCTTC | CASSLIRTGFGEQFF
NA | NA | TRBJ1-2 | TRBV19 | TGTGCCAGTAGTATAGATCGGACAAGAACTAACTATGGCTACACCTTC | CASSIDRTRTNYGYTF
medium-sized | TRBD2 | TRBJ2-2 | TRBV5-1 | TGCGCCAGCAGCTCCCCACCCGGGACTAGCGGGTTCCCGACCGGGGAGCTGTTTTTT | CASSSPPGTSGFPTGELFF
NA | NA | TRBJ2-5 | TRBV5-4 | TGTGCCAGCAGCTTGGAGGGGTTCCAAGAGACCCAGTACTTC | CASSLEGFQETQYF
NA | TRBD2 | TRBJ2-2 | TRBV2 | TGTGCCAGTAATAGCGGGAGAGGGGAGCTGTTTTTT | CASNSGRGELFF
NA | NA | TRBJ1-6 | TRBV12-3/TRBV12-4 | TGTGCCAGCATGAGGGTGGGGTCACCCCTCCACTTT | CASMRVGSPLHF
few | NA | TRBJ2-1 | TRBV11-3 | TGTGCCAGCAGCTTAGCGGGAGTAAGCAATGAGCAGTTCTTC | CASSLAGVSNEQFF
NA | NA | TRBJ2-1 | TRBV5-6 | TGTGCCAGCAGCTTAATTATTAGCAGCTACAATGAGCAGTTCTTC | CASSLIISSYNEQFF
NA | NA | TRBJ2-1 | TRBV5-4 | TGTGCCAGCAGCGAAACACCGCTCTCCTACAATGAGCAGTTCTTC | CASSETPLSYNEQFF
NA | NA | TRBJ2-1 | TRBV10-2 | TGCGCCAGCAGCTTAAAGGAGTTGGGAGGAGGATTTGAGCAGTTCTTC | CASSLKELGGGFEQFF
once | NA | TRBJ2-2 | TRBV11-2 | TGTGCCAGCAGCTCCACCTATCGGTCCGGGGAGCTGTTTTTT | CASSSTYRSGELFF
NA | NA | TRBJ2-1 | TRBV28 | TGTGCCAGCAGTTCCTCTGTCAATGAGCAGTTCTTC | CASSSSVNEQFF
NA | TRBD2 | TRBJ2-3 | TRBV11-2 | TGTGCCAGCAGCTTAGATCCGACTAGCGCGGCTACGCAGTATTTT | CASSLDPTSAATQYF
once | TRBD2 | TRBJ2-5 | TRBV11-2 | TGTGCCAGCAGCTTACCCTCAAAAGCTAGCGGGAGAGAGACCCAGTACTTC | CASSLPSKASGRETQYF
NA | TRBD2 | TRBJ2-1 | TRBV9 | TGTGCCAGCAGCGTACGCGGCGGGGGGGCCTACAATGAGCAGTTCTTC | CASSVRGGGAYNEQFF
NA | TRBD1 | TRBJ1-5 | TRBV28 | TGTGCCAGCCTACAGGGGGGCAATCAGCCCCAGCATTTT | CASLQGGNQPQHF
NA | TRBD1 | TRBJ2-1 | TRBV6-1 | TGTGCCAGCAGTGAACAGGGGGCAGGATACAATGAGCAGTTCTTC | CASSEQGAGYNEQFF
NA | TRBD2 | TRBJ2-5 | TRBV5-6 | TGTGCCAGCAGTAGAGCTAGCGGGAGAAGACTGATGGGAGGAGAGACCCAGTACTTC | CASSRASGRRLMGGETQYF
NA | NA | TRBJ2-5 | TRBV12-3/TRBV12-4 | TGTGCCAGCAGTTCGGGGGAGACCCAGTACTTC | CASSSGETQYF
NA | NA | TRBJ2-3 | TRBV12-3/TRBV12-4 | TGTGCCAGCAGTACTAGCACAGATACGCAGTATTTT | CASSTSTDTQYF
few | NA | TRBJ1-1 | TRBV6-6 | TGTGCCAGCAGATATTCGGGACTGGTGAACACTGAAGCTTTCTTT | CASRYSGLVNTEAFF
NA | NA | TRBJ1-1 | TRBV10-3 | TGTGCCACCCTTAGACAGGAGTGGACTGAAGCTTTCTTT | CATLRQEWTEAFF
few | TRBD2 | TRBJ2-1 | TRBV5-1 | TGCGCCAGCAGCTTGGGGCGGGAGGGAGGTAATGAGCAGTTCTTC | CASSLGREGGNEQFF
NA | NA | TRBJ1-1 | TRBV19 | TGTGCCAGTCACGACTTTGCGAACACTGAAGCTTTCTTT | CASHDFANTEAFF
NA | NA | TRBJ2-7 | TRBV5-6 | TGTGCCAGCAGCCGGGGGCCCAACAGGGGATCCTACGAGCAGTACTTC | CASSRGPNRGSYEQYF
NA | NA | TRBJ2-2 | TRBV18 | TGTGCCAGCTCACCCTACAGGGTCGGGGAGCTGTTTTTT | CASSPYRVGELFF
once | TRBD1 | TRBJ1-6 | TRBV6-5 | TGTGCCAGCACCCCCGGGAGGGGGCCGAATTCACCCCTCCACTTT | CASTPGRGPNSPLHF
NA | TRBD1 | TRBJ2-2 | TRBV5-5 | TGTGCCAGCAGTCGGACAGGGATGATCCCCGGGGAGCTGTTTTTT | CASSRTGMIPGELFF
NA | TRBD2 | TRBJ2-2 | TRBV19 | TGTGCCAGTAGTATAAATAGGCGGGAGGGCCGGATCGGGGAGCTGTTTTTT | CASSINRREGRIGELFF
NA | TRBD2 | TRBJ2-3 | TRBV24-1 | TGTGCCACCAGTAGCGGGAGCGGCTCAGATACGCAGTATTTT | CATSSGSGSDTQYF
NA | TRBD1 | TRBJ2-7 | TRBV10-3 | TGTGCCATCAGCCGGGACAGGGGGCTCGACGAGCAGTACTTC | CAISRDRGLDEQYF
NA | NA | TRBJ2-3 | TRBV5-1 | TGCGCCAGCAGCGTGGTAGGGGGGGAGGCAGATACGCAGTATTTT | CASSVVGGEADTQYF
NA | TRBD2 | TRBJ2-5 | TRBV2 | TGTGCCAGCAGTGGGACTAGCGGGATGCCCGAGACCCAGTACTTC | CASSGTSGMPETQYF
once | TRBD2 | TRBJ2-1 | TRBV4-2 | TGTGCCAGCAGCCTGACTAGCGGTTCTCACAATGAGCAGTTCTTC | CASSLTSGSHNEQFF
NA | TRBD2 | TRBJ2-3 | TRBV5-1 | TGCGCCAGCAGCTCAGGGACTAGCGGGAAGACAGATACGCAGTATTTT | CASSSGTSGKTDTQYF
NA | TRBD2 | TRBJ2-7 | TRBV6-5 | TGTGCCAGCAGTTACTCGGGGGAGGGTGTCTACGAGCAGTACTTC | CASSYSGEGVYEQYF
NA | NA | TRBJ2-1 | TRBV7-2 | TGTGCCAGCAGCACACAGTACAATGAGCAGTTCTTC | CASSTQYNEQFF
NA | TRBD1 | TRBJ2-2 | TRBV15 | TGTGCCACCAGCCGACGGACAGGGGGCGGCGGGGAGCTGTTTTTT | CATSRRTGGGGELFF
NA | TRBD2 | TRBJ2-7 | TRBV10-1 | TGCGCCAGCAGTGGGGTAGCGGGAGGCGAGCAGTACTTC | CASSGVAGGEQYF
NA | NA | TRBJ1-1 | TRBV27 | TGTGCCAGCAGTTTAAGTGCACCGGGTGAAGCTTTCTTT | CASSLSAPGEAFF
NA | TRBD2 | TRBJ2-1 | TRBV10-2 | TGCGCCAGCAGTGACGAAAGGCTAGCGGGAGGGAATGAGCAGTTCTTC | CASSDERLAGGNEQFF
once | NA | TRBJ2-7 | TRBV21-1 | TGTGCCATATTACCGGGACTAGCCTACGAGCAGTACTTC | CAILPGLAYEQYF
NA | NA | TRBJ1-1 | TRBV5-4 | TGTGCCAGCAGACCAGACGCTAGAGGGACTGAAGCTTTCTTT | CASRPDARGTEAFF